The T cell receptor (beta chain) under discussion was sequenced for a study of graft-versus-host responses after intestinal transplantation. On this clone: Its antigen is currently unknown.

Both intraepithelial and lamina propria lymphocytes were released by processing graft tissue. Findings and caveats of the study: Recipient marrow held GvH clones, some first seen in ileum or blood. Patients who carried graft-donor T cell macrochimerism also had high graft-versus-host to host-versus-graft clonal ratios in their allografts. The highest levels of circulating GvH clones went along with early declines in HvG clones after transplant.

CDR1 is SEHNR, CDR2 FQNEAQ, per germline (reference sequence). V was pared by 1 base and J by 3 bases, with 15 bases between. The CDR3 spans 16 residues. Assay: immunoSEQ multiplex PCR; the TCRdb copy retains only in-frame clones and omits some. The sample lists 12,000 or so clones, 60% to 75% seen once, with 4% to 5.5% in the top ten. The material was ileum tissue, obtained roughly 140 days after intestinal transplantation. The sequence was obtained from a human patient who received an intestinal transplant, so some T cells may come from the graft donor. The chain joins TRBV7-9 to TRBJ1-2, with D perhaps TRBD1 (6 bases). The CDR3 loop is CASSLEGGRSDYGYTF. The CDR3 nucleotides are TGTGCCAGCAGCTTAGAGGGGGGGCGCTCGGACTATGGCTACACCTTC.